This entry is about one T cell receptor (beta chain). The data were obtained in a study of blood T cell repertoires in COVID-19. As originally analysed: Amplification from reference gene primers served as the basis for estimated nucleated cell counts. Sequencing used immunoSEQ multiplex PCR; TCRdb keeps in-frame clones, though not all of them. The V and J calls and the clone size are those of that table, but D and trimming were determined from the DNA. The data contain around 200,000 clones, roughly nine tenths of them singletons. The CDR3 runs to 13 residues. The germline gives CDR1 LGHDT, CDR2 YNNKEL (reference sequence). V lost 3 bases, J lost 4 bases, and 2 bases stayed unmatched.

V and J are TRBV3-1 (or the pseudogene TRBV3-2) and TRBJ1-2, with 7 bases matching TRBD1. The clonotype was recovered from a woman younger than 45 who had recovered from COVID-19. Specimen: PBMCs or T cells enriched from blood (not recorded which). The CDR3: CASSQDRPYGYTF. CDR3 sequence (DNA): TGTGCCAGCAGCCAGGACAGGCCCTATGGCTACACCTTC.